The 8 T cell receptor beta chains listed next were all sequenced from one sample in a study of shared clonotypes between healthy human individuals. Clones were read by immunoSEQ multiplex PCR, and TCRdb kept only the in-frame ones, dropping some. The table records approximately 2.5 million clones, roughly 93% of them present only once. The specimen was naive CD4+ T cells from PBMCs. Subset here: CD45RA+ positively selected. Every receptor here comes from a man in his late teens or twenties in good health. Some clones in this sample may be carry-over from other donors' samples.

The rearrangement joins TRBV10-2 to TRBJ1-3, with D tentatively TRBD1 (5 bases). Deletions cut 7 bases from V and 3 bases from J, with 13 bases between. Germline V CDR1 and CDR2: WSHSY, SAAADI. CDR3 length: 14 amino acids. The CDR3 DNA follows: TGCGCCAGCACCGGGGCCGGCTTTGGAAACACCATATATTTT. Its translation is CASTGAGFGNTIYF.

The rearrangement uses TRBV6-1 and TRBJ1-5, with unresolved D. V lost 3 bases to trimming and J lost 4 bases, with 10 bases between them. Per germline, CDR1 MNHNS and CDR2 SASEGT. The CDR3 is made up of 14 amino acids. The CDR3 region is CASSDTGKNQPQHF. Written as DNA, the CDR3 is TGTGCCAGCAGTGATACCGGGAAGAATCAGCCCCAGCATTTT.

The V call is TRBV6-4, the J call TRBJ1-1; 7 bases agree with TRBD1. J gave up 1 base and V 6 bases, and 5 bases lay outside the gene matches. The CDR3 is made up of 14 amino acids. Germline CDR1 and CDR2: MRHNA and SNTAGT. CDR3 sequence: CASRSGTENTEAFF. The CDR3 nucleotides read TGTGCCAGCAGATCCGGGACAGAGAACACTGAAGCTTTCTTT.

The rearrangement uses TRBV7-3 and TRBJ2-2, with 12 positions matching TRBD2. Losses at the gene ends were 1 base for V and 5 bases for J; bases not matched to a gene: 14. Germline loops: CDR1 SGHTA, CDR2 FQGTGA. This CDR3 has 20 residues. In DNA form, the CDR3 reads TGTGCCAGCAGCTTAAAGAGGTCTAGCGGGAGGGCCATAGGAACCGGGGAGCTGTTTTTT. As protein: CASSLKRSSGRAIGTGELFF.

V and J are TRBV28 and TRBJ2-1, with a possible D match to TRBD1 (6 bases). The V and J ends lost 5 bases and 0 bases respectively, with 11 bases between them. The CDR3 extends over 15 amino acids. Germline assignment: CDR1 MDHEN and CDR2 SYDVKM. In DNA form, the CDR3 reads TGTGCCAGCAGTGGACAGCTGAGCTCCTACAATGAGCAGTTCTTC. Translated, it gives CASSGQLSSYNEQFF.

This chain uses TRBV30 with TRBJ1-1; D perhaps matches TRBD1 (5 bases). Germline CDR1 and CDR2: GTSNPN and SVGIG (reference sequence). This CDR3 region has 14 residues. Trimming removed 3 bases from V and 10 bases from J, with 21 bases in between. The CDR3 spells CAWRTYRDSALAFF. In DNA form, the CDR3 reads TGTGCCTGGAGAACCTACCGGGACTCAGCATTAGCTTTCTTT.

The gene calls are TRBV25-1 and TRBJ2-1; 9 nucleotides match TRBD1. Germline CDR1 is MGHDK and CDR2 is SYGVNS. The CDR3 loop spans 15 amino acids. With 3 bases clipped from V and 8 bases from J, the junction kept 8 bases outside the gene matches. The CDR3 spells CASSDLRQGVDEQFF. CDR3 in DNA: TGTGCCAGCAGTGACCTGAGACAGGGGGTCGATGAGCAGTTCTTC.

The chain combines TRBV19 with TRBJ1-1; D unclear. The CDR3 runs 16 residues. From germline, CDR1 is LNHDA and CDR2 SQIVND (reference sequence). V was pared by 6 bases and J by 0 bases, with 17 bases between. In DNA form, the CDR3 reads TGTGCCAGTAGCACGGACGGAGCTTCCATGAACACTGAAGCTTTCTTT. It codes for CASSTDGASMNTEAFF. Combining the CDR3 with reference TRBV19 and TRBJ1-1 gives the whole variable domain DGGITQSPKYLFRKEGQNVTLSCEQNLNHDAMYWYRQDPGQGLRLIYYSQIVNDFQKGDIAEGYSVSREKKESFPLTVTSAQKNPTAFYLCASSTDGASMNTEAFFGQGTRLTVV.